This T cell receptor beta chain originates from a study of blood T cells in healthy people across ages. Whole-study results and caveats: The study lacked donor CMV status, which possibly confounded expanded clonotype changes. Strong correlation was found linking TCR beta diversity to naive T cell percentage. Using unsorted PBMCs precluded a conclusive naive versus antigen-experienced comparison.

Each sample yielded at least 5 micrograms of PBMC total RNA. Details on this clonotype: Its antigen remains unknown.

Trimming removed 3 bases at V and 9 bases at J, with 17 bases between. This CDR3 is built from 14 residues. CDR1 is MNHNS, CDR2 SASEGT, per germline. The authors ran a second PCR of roughly 7 to 11 cycles using a sample-barcoded 5' primer and a J-beta primer mix. TCRdb redid the calling of the 5' RACE reads with MiXCR, one entry per CDR3 protein. The sample includes 1.5 million to 2 million distinct CDR3 sequences, roughly 52% seen only once; the top ten take over 2%. The chain combines TRBV6-1 with TRBJ1-2; maybe TRBD1 (5 bases). Sequencing was done on a sample of blood. The source of this sequence is a middle-aged woman in good health. The chain's CDR3 is CASSDPGRGNRYTF. CDR3 in DNA: TGTGCCAGCAGTGATCCAGGGAGAGGAAATCGCTACACCTTC.